This note documents a single T cell receptor (beta chain) sequence. The authors drew around 6 milliliters of peripheral blood at each of two time points. Amplification of TCR beta CDR3 from genomic DNA used two-round multiplex PCR. Primers specific to each TRBV and TRBJ gene drove first-round PCR. A single record per CDR3 protein comes from TCRdb applying MiXCR to the multiplex PCR reads. This table holds over 10,000 distinct CDR3 sequences, around 50% found once. This specimen belongs to a study of prognosis after radiotherapy for stage I lung cancer. The TCR was taken from a donor over 45 with non-small cell lung cancer. This specimen consisted of PBMCs, obtained before or after stereotactic body radiation therapy (not recorded which).

CDR3 amino acids: CASSQDSPGGYNEQFF. The CDR3 DNA reads as TGCGCCAGCAGCCAAGACAGTCCGGGAGGGTACAATGAGCAGTTCTTC. The rearrangement uses TRBV4-3 and TRBJ2-1, with TRBD2 matching over 8 bases. The length of the CDR3 is 16 residues. Trimming cost V 0 bases and J 4 bases; bases outside gene matches: 5. Germline values: CDR1 LGHNA, CDR2 YSLEER.